Following are 16 T cell receptor beta chains from one sample sequenced in a study of blood T cells in healthy people across ages. Through a sample-barcoded 5' primer and a J-beta primer mix, a second PCR was run for 7 to 11 cycles. MiXCR, applied by TCRdb to the 5' RACE reads, yields one record per CDR3 protein. The data show about 1.6 million distinct CDR3 sequences, almost 35% seen once. What was sequenced was blood. These receptors all stem from a woman aged 25 to 39 in good health.

This sequence joins TRBV27 and TRBJ2-5, with 8 bases lining up with TRBD1. Germline V gene sequence: CDR1 MNHEY, CDR2 SMNVEV (reference sequence). V lost 5 bases to trimming and J lost 7 bases; unmatched junction nucleotides: 6. The CDR3 spans 13 residues. CDR3 loop: CASSRGTGGTQYF. In DNA, the CDR3 is TGTGCCAGCAGTCGCGGGACAGGCGGGACCCAGTACTTC.

This clonotype turned up a few times. The rearrangement joins TRBV15 to TRBJ2-7, with 9 bases lining up with TRBD1. The CDR3 has 14 residues. Trimming cost V 9 bases and J 5 bases; bases outside gene matches: 11. Germline V gene lookup returns CDR1 LNHNV and CDR2 YYDKDF (reference sequence). The CDR3, as DNA: TGTGCCACTAGCGAGGGACAGGGAGTCCACGAGCAGTACTTC. Translated: CATSEGQGVHEQYF.

This clonotype was picked up many times. The chain employs TRBV20-1 and TRBJ2-3; weak D call: TRBD2 (5 bases). Germline loops: CDR1 DFQATT, CDR2 SNEGSKA (reference sequence). The CDR3 consists of 15 residues. Trimming stripped 0 bases from V and 3 bases from J, with 13 bases between. Here the CDR3 reads CSARDGSDLTDTQYF. CDR3 bases: TGCAGTGCTAGAGATGGGAGCGACCTAACAGATACGCAGTATTTT.

In its sample, this clonotype was seen a few times. The chain uses TRBV10-3 and TRBJ1-1, with 9 bases lining up with TRBD1. The germline gives CDR1 ENHRY, CDR2 SYGVKD. The V gene end was trimmed by 8 bases and the J gene end by 8 bases; junction bases not matched to a gene: 3. The CDR3 totals 11 residues. The CDR3 nucleotides read TGTGCCATCCGGGACAGGGAGGAAGCTTTCTTT. This gives the protein CAIRDREEAFF.

The DNA of the CDR3 is TGTGCCAGCAAAAAGACAGGGGGGTTCTACGAGCAGTACTTC. Protein product: CASKKTGGFYEQYF. The chain employs TRBV28 and TRBJ2-7; 9 bases align to TRBD1. The CDR3 has 14 amino acids. J gave up 3 bases and V 7 bases, and 7 bases lay outside the gene matches. Germline loops: CDR1 MDHEN, CDR2 SYDVKM.

The chain is built from TRBV20-1 and TRBJ1-1, with D hard to call. CDR3 length equals 13 residues. V lost 1 base and J lost 11, with 17 bases in between. Germline V gene lookup returns CDR1 DFQATT and CDR2 SNEGSKA (reference sequence). The CDR3 sequence: CSARAPTRREAFF. The CDR3 DNA reads TGCAGTGCTAGAGCCCCCACCCGGCGGGAGGCTTTCTTT.

The chain carries TRBV7-9 and TRBJ2-1; the D gene is possibly TRBD2 (5 bases). Germline CDR1 is SEHNR and CDR2 is FQNEAQ (reference sequence). V was trimmed by 5 bases and J by 4 bases, leaving 15 bases between them. The CDR3 runs 15 residues. The CDR3 loop reads CASSDRGLSYNEQFF. The CDR3 DNA reads TGTGCCAGCAGCGATCGGGGTTTGTCGTACAATGAGCAGTTCTTC.

This rearrangement joins TRBV29-1 to TRBJ2-3; the D is unclear. The CDR3 totals 15 residues. The germline V gene encodes CDR1 SQVTM and CDR2 ANQGSEA. V lost 2 bases and J lost 0, with 12 bases in between. As DNA, the CDR3 is TGCAGCGTTGAACCCGTTGACCGTAGCACAGATACGCAGTATTTT. Encoded protein: CSVEPVDRSTDTQYF.

The rearrangement links TRBV18 to TRBJ2-5; perhaps D is TRBD1 or TRBD2 (5 bases each). This CDR3 has 15 residues. Between the trimmed V and J ends, which lost 4 bases and 2 bases, there was a span of 14 bases. Per germline, CDR1 KGHSH and CDR2 LQKENI. CDR3 amino acids: CASSLHRDHQETQYF. The CDR3 DNA follows: TGTGCCAGCTCACTACATCGGGACCATCAAGAGACCCAGTACTTC.

The chain is built from TRBV29-1 and TRBJ2-1; D is unresolved. This CDR3 has 13 residues. Germline V lookup: CDR1 SQVTM, CDR2 ANQGSEA. Trimming took 5 bases from V and 0 from J, leaving 8 bases between them. The chain's CDR3 is CSVPTASYNEQFF. The CDR3 nucleotides read TGCAGCGTTCCCACAGCCTCCTACAATGAGCAGTTCTTC.

This clonotype came up once. The chain links TRBV6-1 to TRBJ1-1; tentatively, D is TRBD1 (6 bases). V was trimmed by 2 bases and J by 1 base, leaving 11 bases between them. Germline V gene data show CDR1 as MNHNS and CDR2 as SASEGT. This CDR3 has 15 residues. The CDR3 nucleotides read TGTGCCAGCAGTGAAAAGACAGGCTCGAACACTGAAGCTTTCTTT. Translated, it gives CASSEKTGSNTEAFF.

This clonotype has just a few counts. The junction differs from germline at one of its ends, possibly a read error. The chain uses TRBV4-2 and TRBJ2-3; 9 bases fit TRBD2. Germline V gene sequence: CDR1 LGHNA, CDR2 YNFKEQ. The CDR3 has 16 residues. CDR3 sequence reads: CTSSQAKLAGTDTQYF. The CDR3 nucleotides are TGTACCAGCAGCCAGGCCAAGCTAGCGGGAACAGATACGCAGTATTTT.

The rearrangement links TRBV6-1 to TRBJ2-7; weak D call: TRBD1 (5 bases). Trimming cost V 2 bases and J 4 bases, with 21 bases left between them. CDR3 length: 17 residues. The V gene's germline CDR1 is MNHNS and CDR2 SASEGT. CDR3 protein: CASSERLAAGHYYEQYF. The DNA of the CDR3 is TGTGCCAGCAGTGAAAGGTTGGCGGCAGGGCATTATTACGAGCAGTACTTC.

The CDR3 DNA reads as TGTGCCATCAGTGAGTCGTTACAGTTGAGCTCCTACGAGCAGTACTTC. Encoded protein: CAISESLQLSSYEQYF. The chain is built from TRBV10-3 and TRBJ2-7, with D unresolved. V dropped 0 bases and J dropped 0 bases, with 12 bases sitting between them. The germline V gene has CDR1 ENHRY and CDR2 SYGVKD. This CDR3 has 16 residues.

The rearrangement links TRBV6-1 to TRBJ2-1, with D possibly being TRBD1 (6 bases). There are 15 residues in the CDR3. V was trimmed by 3 bases and J by 2 bases, leaving 11 bases between them. Germline assignment: CDR1 MNHNS and CDR2 SASEGT. The CDR3 DNA reads TGTGCCAGCAGTGAGGGTACAGGGACCTACAATGAGCAGTTCTTC. Its translation is CASSEGTGTYNEQFF.

This clonotype was recorded at least ten times. The V call is TRBV7-3, the J call TRBJ2-1, with 7 bases that match TRBD2. This CDR3 region has 13 residues. The trim removed 3 bases at V and 7 bases at J, leaving 3 bases unmatched. Germline CDR1 and CDR2: SGHTA and FQGTGA. The CDR3 DNA is TGTGCCAGCAGCTTGTGGGGGGGGAATGAGCAGTTCTTC. Protein product: CASSLWGGNEQFF.